Given below is one T cell receptor beta chain in context. TCRdb's copy holds only in-frame clones and misses some; the assay was immunoSEQ multiplex PCR. The sample includes thousands of clones, 76% of them seen just once. This record comes from a study of control samples from healthy donors and cancer patients. The V and J ends lost 5 bases and 7 bases respectively, with 9 bases between them. In germline, CDR1 is MRHNA, CDR2 SNTAGT. This CDR3 is 12 amino acids long. The chain employs TRBV6-4 and TRBJ2-4; D is ambiguous. The sequenced sample consisted of formalin-fixed, paraffin-embedded tissue. This TCR derives from a male donor with melanoma. CDR3 sequence: CASSSTDNIQYF. In nucleotides, the CDR3 is TGTGCCAGCAGTTCGACTGATAACATTCAGTACTTC.